This T cell receptor beta chain was identified in a study of T-cell reconstitution after alpha-beta-depleted transplantation in children. Unique molecular identifiers were used in preparing the TCRbeta library. MiXCR, applied by TCRdb to the PCR reads, yields one record per CDR3 protein. The sample shows hundreds of thousands of distinct CDR3 sequences, more than 10% of them seen only once. This clonotype was counted many times. CDR1 and CDR2 from the germline V gene are MNHEY and SMNVEV (reference sequence). V gave up 3 bases and J gave up 2 bases, with 14 bases separating them. CDR3 length: 15 residues.

Sequenced here: PBMCs from the stem cell graft donor, sampled from the stem cell graft. The gene calls are TRBV27 and TRBJ2-7; the D is unclear. The sequence was collected from a human donor who donated a stem cell graft to a child with acute lymphoblastic leukemia. The CDR3 loop reads CASSFLSGATYEQYF. CDR3 coding DNA: TGTGCCAGCAGTTTTCTCTCAGGAGCTACCTACGAGCAGTACTTC.